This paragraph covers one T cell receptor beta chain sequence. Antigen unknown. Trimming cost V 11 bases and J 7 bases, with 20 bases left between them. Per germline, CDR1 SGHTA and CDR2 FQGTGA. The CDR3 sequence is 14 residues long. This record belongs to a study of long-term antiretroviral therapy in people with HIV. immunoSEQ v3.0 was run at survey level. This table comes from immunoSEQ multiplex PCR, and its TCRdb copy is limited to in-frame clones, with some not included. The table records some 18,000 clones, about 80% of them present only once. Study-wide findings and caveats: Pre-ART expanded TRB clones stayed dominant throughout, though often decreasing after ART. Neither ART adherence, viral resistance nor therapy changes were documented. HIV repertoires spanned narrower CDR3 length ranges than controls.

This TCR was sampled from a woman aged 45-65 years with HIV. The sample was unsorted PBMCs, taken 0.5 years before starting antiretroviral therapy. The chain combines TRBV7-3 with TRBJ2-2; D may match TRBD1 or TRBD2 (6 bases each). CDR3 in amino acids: CASAFKGGVGELFF. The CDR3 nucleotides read TGTGCCTCAGCATTTAAGGGGGGTGTCGGGGAGCTGTTTTTT.